A selection of T cell receptor beta chains follows, all from one sample in a study of T cells in Graves' hyperthyroidism and ophthalmopathy. MiXCR, applied by TCRdb to the multiplex PCR reads, yields one record per CDR3 protein. This sample has about 700,000 distinct CDR3 sequences; around 15% occur once, and the top ten carry about a tenth. The sample was blood. The source of these receptors is a woman aged 18-30 years with Graves' hyperthyroidism. The conserved cysteine and the conserved F or W are not part of the CDR3 here.

V	J	CDR3
TRBV3-1	TRBJ1-3	ASSPQGPYSGNTIY
TRBV5-1	TRBJ2-1	ASMKVRGEQF
TRBV11-2	TRBJ2-2	ASSPRGSNTGELF
TRBV30	TRBJ2-3	AWSTGTDTDTQY
TRBV10-3	TRBJ2-7	AISSQGTGVNEQY
TRBV6-4	TRBJ1-1	ASSDSGQGAEAF
TRBV6-1	TRBJ1-5	ASSPRTGINQPQH
TRBV12-5	TRBJ2-1	ASGSLKSSAQF
TRBV7-3	TRBJ2-1	ASSPLAGGNYNEQF
TRBV6-5	TRBJ2-1	ASDDREHNEQF
TRBV7-6	TRBJ2-1	ASSFQREGRGEQF
TRBV28	TRBJ2-7	ASSNLGLAGVGEQY
TRBV7-3	TRBJ2-3	ASSFGLAGEGADTQY
TRBV7-9	TRBJ2-5	ASSFSAETQY
TRBV9	TRBJ1-1	ASSVGTGGTEAF
TRBV19	TRBJ2-1	ASKEGKVSSYNEQF
TRBV7-6	TRBJ1-1	ASSQQQGAEAF
TRBV5-1	TRBJ1-4	ASSLGSVDNEKLF
TRBV2	TRBJ1-1	ASTEGGIAEAF
TRBV27	TRBJ1-5	ASSFSASGPQH
TRBV10-3	TRBJ2-6	AISGRTSAISGANVLT
TRBV3-1	TRBJ2-1	ASSLFGLAGKNEQF
TRBV7-8	TRBJ1-1	ASSAHSGGEGAF
TRBV7-9	TRBJ2-7	ASRSRGHRLDEQY
TRBV2	TRBJ2-3	ASSSTIYGLDTQY
TRBV29-1	TRBJ1-2	STRTGRNYGYT
TRBV18	TRBJ2-5	ASLLAGRQETQY
TRBV12-3/TRBV12-4	TRBJ2-2	ASSSPGQVTGQMVPGELF
TRBV20-1	TRBJ1-2	SAGIPGGYT
TRBV27	TRBJ2-3	ASGTSGTDTQY
TRBV3-1	TRBJ1-5	ASSQGGSANQPQH
TRBV7-9	TRBJ2-5	ASSGFQETQY